This T cell receptor beta chain comes out of a study of T-cell reconstitution after alpha-beta-depleted transplantation in children (dated by TCRdb to about 2016). Some background on the complete study: The study quantitatively tracked T-cell immune reconstitution after TCRalphabeta/CD19-depleted allogeneic hematopoietic cell transplantation in children using TCR repertoire profiling. Overall results and qualifications from the work: The high TCRbeta diversity at day 60 in some patients was ascribed to recipient T cells and intrathymic progenitors that had survived conditioning. Apparently early alphabetaT-cell count recovery about two months after transplant reportedly relied on only several hundred rapidly expanded clones derived from non-depleted graft cells. Over subsequent months, a decline in hyperexpanded clone frequencies was noted, and after one year, T-cell counts and TCRbeta diversity were mostly ascribed to newly produced T cells.

The germline V gene provides CDR1 KGHSH and CDR2 LQKENI. The junction shows trimming of 1 base on V and 4 bases on J, and the gene matches do not reach 3 bases of it. From its cysteine to its phenylalanine, the CDR3 spans 14 amino acids. The CDR3 DNA has 42 bases and is translated from base 1. Preparation of the library involved PCR. Reads for this sample came from an Illumina HiSeq 2500. TCR libraries were prepared with molecular barcoding, using unique molecular identifiers to normalize TCRbeta repertoire quantification. TCRdb trimmed public reads at Q25 via fastp, called clones via MiXCR and kept in-frame beta chains. Each entry merges the rows of one CDR3 protein and shows their most common DNA and genes. This sample holds a few hundred thousand distinct CDR3 sequences; approximately 42% were observed only once. 27% of the sample belongs to the ten largest clones. The treatment or condition label for this specimen denotes: allogeneic hematopoietic cell transplantation with graft depleted of TCRalphabeta T cells and CD19 B cells. TCRalphabeta/CD19-depleted allogeneic hematopoietic cell grafts were given to the transplant recipients, all of whom were children.

Concerning this clonotype: Its antigen remains undetermined. Base qualities are not recorded, but no much larger clone differs from it by a single base.

Material: PBMCs, obtained before TCRalphabeta/CD19-depleted stem cell transplant. The clonotype originates from a girl aged 2 to 9 with aplastic anemia, due to receive a stem cell transplant. The sequence is built from TRBV18 and TRBJ1-2, with 7 central nucleotides matching TRBD1. The CDR3 protein: CASSPQDRTYGYTF. The nucleotides read TGTGCCAGCTCACCACAGGACAGGACCTATGGCTACACCTTC.